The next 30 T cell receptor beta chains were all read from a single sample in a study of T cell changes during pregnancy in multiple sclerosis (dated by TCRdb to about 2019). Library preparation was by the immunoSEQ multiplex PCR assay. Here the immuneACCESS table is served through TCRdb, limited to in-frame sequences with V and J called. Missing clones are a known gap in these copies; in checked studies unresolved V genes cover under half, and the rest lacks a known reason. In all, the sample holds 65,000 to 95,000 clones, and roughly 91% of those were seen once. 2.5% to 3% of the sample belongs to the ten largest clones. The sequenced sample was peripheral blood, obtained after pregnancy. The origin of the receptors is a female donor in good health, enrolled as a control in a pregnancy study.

The CDR3 reads CASSYSYRDSPYEQYF. The CDR3 nucleotides are TGTGCCAGCAGTTACTCCTACCGGGACTCACCCTACGAGCAGTACTTC. V gene TRBV6-6 combines with J gene TRBJ2-7, with TRBD2 as a possible D gene (6 bases). This CDR3 spans 16 amino acids. The V gene's germline CDR1 is MNHNY and CDR2 SVGAGI (reference sequence). V dropped 0 bases and J dropped 2 bases, with 14 bases sitting between them.

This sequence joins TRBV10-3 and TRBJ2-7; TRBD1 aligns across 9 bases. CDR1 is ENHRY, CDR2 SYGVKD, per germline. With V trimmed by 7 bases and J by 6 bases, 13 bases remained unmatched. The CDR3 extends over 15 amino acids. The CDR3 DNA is TGTGCCATCACAAACACCGGGACAGGGTTGAGCGAGCAGTACTTC. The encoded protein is CAITNTGTGLSEQYF.

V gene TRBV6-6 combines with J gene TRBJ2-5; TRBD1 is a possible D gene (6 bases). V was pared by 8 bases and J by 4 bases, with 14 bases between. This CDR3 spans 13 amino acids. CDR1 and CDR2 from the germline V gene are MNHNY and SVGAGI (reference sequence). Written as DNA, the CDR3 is TGTGCCAGCGTCCCAGGGGTGGGAGAGACCCAGTACTTC. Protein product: CASVPGVGETQYF.

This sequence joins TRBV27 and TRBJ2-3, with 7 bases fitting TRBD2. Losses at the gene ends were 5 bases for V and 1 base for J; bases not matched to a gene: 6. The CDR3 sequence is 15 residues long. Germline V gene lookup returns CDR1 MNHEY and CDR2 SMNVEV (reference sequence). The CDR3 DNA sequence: TGTGCCAGCAGTGCTCCAGGGAGGGGCACAGATACGCAGTATTTT. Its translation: CASSAPGRGTDTQYF.

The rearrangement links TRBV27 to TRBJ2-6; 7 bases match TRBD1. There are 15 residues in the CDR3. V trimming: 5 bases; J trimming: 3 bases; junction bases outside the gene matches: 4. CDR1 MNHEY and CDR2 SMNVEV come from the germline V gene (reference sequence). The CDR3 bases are TGTGCCAGCAGTATTACAGGGGTTGGGGCCAACGTCCTGACTTTC. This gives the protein CASSITGVGANVLTF.

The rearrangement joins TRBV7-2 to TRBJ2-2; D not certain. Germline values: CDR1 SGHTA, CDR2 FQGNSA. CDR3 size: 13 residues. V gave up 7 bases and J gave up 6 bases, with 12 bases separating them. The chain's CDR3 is CASTRQTAGELFF. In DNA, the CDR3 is TGTGCCAGCACCCGCCAGACTGCCGGGGAGCTGTTTTTT.

The CDR3 here is CASSPGYRALRV. The CDR3 DNA follows: TGTGCCAGCAGCCCGGGGTACAGGGCCCTTCGAGTC. V is TRBV11-2 and J is TRBJ2-7; D possibly corresponds to TRBD1 (6 bases). The CDR3 is 12 amino acids. CDR1 is SGHAT and CDR2 is FQNNGV in the germline V gene.

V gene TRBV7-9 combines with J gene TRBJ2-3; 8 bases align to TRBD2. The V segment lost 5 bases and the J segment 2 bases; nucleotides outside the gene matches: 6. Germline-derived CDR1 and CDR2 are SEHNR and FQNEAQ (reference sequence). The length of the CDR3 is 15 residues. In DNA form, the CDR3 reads TGTGCCAGCAGCATTTGGCGGGAGGACACAGATACGCAGTATTTT. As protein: CASSIWREDTDTQYF.

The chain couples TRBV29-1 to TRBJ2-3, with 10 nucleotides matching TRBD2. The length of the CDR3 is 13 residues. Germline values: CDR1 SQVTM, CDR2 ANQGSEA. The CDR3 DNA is TGCGGCCTAGCGGGAGCAGGGGCAGATACGCAGTATTTT. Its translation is CGLAGAGADTQYF.

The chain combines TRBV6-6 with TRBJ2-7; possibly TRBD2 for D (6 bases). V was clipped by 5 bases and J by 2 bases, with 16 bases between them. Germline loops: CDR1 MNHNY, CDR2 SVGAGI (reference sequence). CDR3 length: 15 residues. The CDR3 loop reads CASSPHSSGAYEQYF. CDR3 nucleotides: TGTGCCAGCAGTCCCCATAGTAGCGGAGCCTACGAGCAGTACTTC.

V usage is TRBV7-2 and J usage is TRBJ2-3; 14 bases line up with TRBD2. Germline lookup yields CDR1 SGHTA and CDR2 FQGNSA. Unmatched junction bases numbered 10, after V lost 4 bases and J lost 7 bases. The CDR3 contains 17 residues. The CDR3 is CASSSRPTSGGGYTQYF. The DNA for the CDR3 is TGTGCCAGCAGCTCGCGACCGACTAGCGGGGGGGGTTATACGCAGTATTTT.

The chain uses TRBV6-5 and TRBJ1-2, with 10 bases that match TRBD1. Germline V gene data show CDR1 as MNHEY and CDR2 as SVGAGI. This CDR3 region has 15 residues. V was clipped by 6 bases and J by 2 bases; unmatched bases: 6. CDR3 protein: CASRDPGQGNYGYTF. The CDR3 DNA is TGTGCCAGCAGAGACCCGGGACAGGGGAACTATGGCTACACCTTC.

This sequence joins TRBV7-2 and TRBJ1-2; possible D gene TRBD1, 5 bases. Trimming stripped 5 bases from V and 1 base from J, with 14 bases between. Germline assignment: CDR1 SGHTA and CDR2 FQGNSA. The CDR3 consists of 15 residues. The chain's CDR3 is CASSPAWGVNYGYTF. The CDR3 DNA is TGTGCCAGCAGCCCTGCGTGGGGGGTTAACTATGGCTACACCTTC.

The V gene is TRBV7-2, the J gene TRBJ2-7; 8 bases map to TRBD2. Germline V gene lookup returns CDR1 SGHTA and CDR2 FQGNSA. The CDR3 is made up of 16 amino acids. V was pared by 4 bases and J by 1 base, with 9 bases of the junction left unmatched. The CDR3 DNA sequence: TGTGCCAGCAGCTCAAAATTAGCGGGGTCGTCCTACGAGCAGTACTTC. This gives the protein CASSSKLAGSSYEQYF.

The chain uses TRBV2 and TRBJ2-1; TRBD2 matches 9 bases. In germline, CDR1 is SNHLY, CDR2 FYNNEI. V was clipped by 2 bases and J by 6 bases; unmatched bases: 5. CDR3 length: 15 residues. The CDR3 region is CASSEKAGGSNEQFF. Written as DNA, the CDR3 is TGTGCCAGCAGTGAAAAAGCGGGGGGCAGCAATGAGCAGTTCTTC.

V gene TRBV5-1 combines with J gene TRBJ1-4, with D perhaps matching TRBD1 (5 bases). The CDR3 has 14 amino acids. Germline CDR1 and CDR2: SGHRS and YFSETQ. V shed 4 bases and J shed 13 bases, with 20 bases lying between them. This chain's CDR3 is CASSLVTADQGLFF. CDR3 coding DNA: TGCGCCAGCAGCCTCGTTACAGCCGACCAGGGACTGTTTTTT.

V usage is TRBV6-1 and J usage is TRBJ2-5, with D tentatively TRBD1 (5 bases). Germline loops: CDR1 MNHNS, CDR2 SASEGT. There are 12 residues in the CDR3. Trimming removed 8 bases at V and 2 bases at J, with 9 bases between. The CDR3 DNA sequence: TGTGCCAGCTCGACAGCACAAGAGACCCAGTACTTC. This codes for CASSTAQETQYF.

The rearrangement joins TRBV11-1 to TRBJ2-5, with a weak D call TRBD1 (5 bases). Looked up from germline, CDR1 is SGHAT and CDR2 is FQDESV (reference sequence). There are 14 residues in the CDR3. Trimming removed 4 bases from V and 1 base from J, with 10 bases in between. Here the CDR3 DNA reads TGTGCCAGCAGCTCCAGGGTGGGCCAAGAGACCCAGTACTTC. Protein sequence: CASSSRVGQETQYF.

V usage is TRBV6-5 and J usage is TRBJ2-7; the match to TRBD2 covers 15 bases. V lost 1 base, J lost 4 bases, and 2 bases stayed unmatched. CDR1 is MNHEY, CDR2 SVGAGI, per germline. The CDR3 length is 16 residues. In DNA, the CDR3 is TGTGCCAGCAGTTACTTTGGGACTAGCGGGGGGTACGAGCAGTACTTC. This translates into CASSYFGTSGGYEQYF.

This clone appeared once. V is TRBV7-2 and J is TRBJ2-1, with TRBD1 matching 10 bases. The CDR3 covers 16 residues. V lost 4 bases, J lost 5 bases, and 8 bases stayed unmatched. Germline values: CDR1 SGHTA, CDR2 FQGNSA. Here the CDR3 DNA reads TGTGCCAGCAGCTATAGACAGGGGGCAACGAACAATGAGCAGTTCTTC. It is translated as CASSYRQGATNNEQFF.

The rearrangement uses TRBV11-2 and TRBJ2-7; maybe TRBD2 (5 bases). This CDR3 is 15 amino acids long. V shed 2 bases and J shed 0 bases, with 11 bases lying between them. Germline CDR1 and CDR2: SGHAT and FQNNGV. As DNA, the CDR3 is TGTGCCAGCAGCTTATTCGTAGGGAGCTCCTACGAGCAGTACTTC. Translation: CASSLFVGSSYEQYF.

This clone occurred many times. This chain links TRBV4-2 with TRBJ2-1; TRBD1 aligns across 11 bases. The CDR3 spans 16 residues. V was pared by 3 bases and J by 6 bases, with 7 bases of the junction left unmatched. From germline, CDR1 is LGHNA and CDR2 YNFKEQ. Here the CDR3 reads CASSQEPGQGGNEQFF. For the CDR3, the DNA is TGTGCCAGCAGCCAGGAACCGGGACAGGGGGGCAATGAGCAGTTCTTC.

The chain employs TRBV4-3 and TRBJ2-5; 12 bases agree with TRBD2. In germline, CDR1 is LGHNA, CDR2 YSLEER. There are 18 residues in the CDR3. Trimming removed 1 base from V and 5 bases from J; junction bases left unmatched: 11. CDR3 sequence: CASSQGVSSGRAGETQYF. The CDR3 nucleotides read TGCGCCAGCAGCCAAGGCGTTTCTAGCGGGAGGGCGGGCGAGACCCAGTACTTC.

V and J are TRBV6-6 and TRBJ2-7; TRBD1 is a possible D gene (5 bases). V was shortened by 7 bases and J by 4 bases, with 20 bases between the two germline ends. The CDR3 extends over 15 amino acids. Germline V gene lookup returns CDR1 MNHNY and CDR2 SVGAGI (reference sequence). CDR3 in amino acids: CASKPQSLGVYEQYF. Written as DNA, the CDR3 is TGTGCCAGCAAACCCCAGTCATTAGGGGTTTACGAGCAGTACTTC.

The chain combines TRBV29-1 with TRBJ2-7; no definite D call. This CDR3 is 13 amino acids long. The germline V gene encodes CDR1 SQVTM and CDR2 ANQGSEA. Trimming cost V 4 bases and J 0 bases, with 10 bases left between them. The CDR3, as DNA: TGCAGCGTTGCGCCAGGCATCTCCTACGAGCAGTACTTC. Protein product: CSVAPGISYEQYF.

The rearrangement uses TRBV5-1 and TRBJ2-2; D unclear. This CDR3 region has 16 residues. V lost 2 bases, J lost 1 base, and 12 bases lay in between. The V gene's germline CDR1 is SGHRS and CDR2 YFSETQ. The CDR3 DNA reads TGCGCCAGCAGCTTACGGTTAACAGAGAACACCGGGGAGCTGTTTTTT. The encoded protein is CASSLRLTENTGELFF.

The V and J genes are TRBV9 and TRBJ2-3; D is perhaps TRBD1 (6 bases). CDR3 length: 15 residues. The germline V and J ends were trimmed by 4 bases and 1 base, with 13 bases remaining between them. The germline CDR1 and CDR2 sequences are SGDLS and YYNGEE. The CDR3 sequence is CASSPLGAGTDTQYF. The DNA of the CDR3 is TGTGCCAGCAGCCCTCTGGGGGCGGGCACAGATACGCAGTATTTT.

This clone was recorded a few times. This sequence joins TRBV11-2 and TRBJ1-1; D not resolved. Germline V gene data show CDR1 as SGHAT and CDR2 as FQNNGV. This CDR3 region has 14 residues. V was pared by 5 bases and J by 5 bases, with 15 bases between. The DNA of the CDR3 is TGTGCCAGCAGCCAAAGCCGGGGTTGGACTGAAGCTTTCTTT. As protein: CASSQSRGWTEAFF.

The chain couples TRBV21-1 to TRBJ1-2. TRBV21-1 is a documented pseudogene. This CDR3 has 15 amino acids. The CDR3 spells CASSNRGEGGSGYTF. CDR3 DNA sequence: TGTGCCAGCAGCAATCGGGGAGAGGGCGGGAGCGGCTACACCTTC.

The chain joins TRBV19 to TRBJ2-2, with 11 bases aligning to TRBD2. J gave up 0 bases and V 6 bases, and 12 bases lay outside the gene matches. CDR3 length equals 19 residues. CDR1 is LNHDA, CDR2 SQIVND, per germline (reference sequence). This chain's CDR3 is CASRLGILAGGPNTGELFF. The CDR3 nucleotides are TGTGCCAGTAGGTTGGGGATTTTAGCGGGAGGGCCGAACACCGGGGAGCTGTTTTTT.